This entry concerns a single T cell receptor beta chain. This clonotype has at least ten counts. Its cognate antigen has yet to be identified. There are no base qualities to consult, and no much larger clone falls within one base. The record originates from a study of spatial heterogeneity in lung cancer (dated by TCRdb to about 2019). The study in broad terms: More beta-chain than alpha-chain transcripts were consistently detected, likely reflecting higher beta-chain transcript abundance. Both alpha and beta chains were TCR-sequenced in 210 or so tumor regions, fewer than 80 matched nontumor lung samples and some 50 PBMC samples obtained at surgery. TCR repertoire features were related to nonsynonymous mutation counts determined by whole-exome sequencing of tumor tissue. In the raw uncorrected reads, each unique combination of TCR and UMI appeared more than ten times on average. TCR alpha and beta repertoires were quantitatively compared across multiple tumor regions, matched nontumor lung and blood in non-small cell lung cancer. What the authors observed across the whole study: Ubiquitous expanded tumor TCRs were found in blood more often at tumor resection than at routine follow-up. Confirming at a functional level the hypothesis that regional TCRs recognize regional mutations was considered to require additional single-cell paired TCR alpha and beta sequencing.

From cysteine to phenylalanine, the CDR3 is 14 amino acids long. Just the 42-base CDR3 DNA is kept, in frame starting at base 1. Reading the germline V gene gives CDR1 SGHVS and CDR2 FQNEAQ. The junction shows trimming of 5 bases on V and 1 base on J, plus 8 bases between the germline ends. The library was obtained by 5' RACE. Sequencing used a NextSeq 500. To allow correction of PCR and sequencing errors, the TCR library protocol tagged every TCR cDNA molecule with a unique molecular identifier. Processing in the source paper ran as follows. TCR identification, UMI-based error correction and CDR3 extraction were performed with Decombinator tools. Expanded TCRs were defined as those above a frequency of 2 per 1,000, corresponding to the top 1% of the tumor frequency distribution. Renyi diversity was computed with the R vegan package after each repertoire had been subsampled 100 times to 5,000 TCRs. CDR3 similarity networks were built from amino acid triplet string-kernel similarity, with CDR3s being connected when pairwise similarity was above 0.82. The raw public data were reprocessed by TCRdb itself: fastp quality trimming at Q25, MiXCR clonotype calling, in-frame beta chains only. One record per CDR3 amino acid sequence lists the most common genes and DNA. These V and J calls are TCRdb output, not the study's own analysis. The sample profile shows 45,000 to 55,000 distinct CDR3 sequences; roughly 5% of them were found once. 11% of the sample belongs to the ten largest clones.

The time point label, read with the paper, signifies: sample taken at primary tumor resection. The donors were some 72 patients from the lung TRACERx cohort who had early-stage, untreated non-small cell lung cancer. TCR sequencing used whole RNA extracted from tumor and nontumor lung tissue, or from cryopreserved PBMC samples, without cell sorting. Patients were selected for TCR sequencing only if sufficient RNA was available from at least two tumor regions. This specimen consisted of PBMCs, obtained at surgery. The clonotype was recovered from a male donor with early-stage non-small cell lung cancer. The chain couples TRBV7-8 to TRBJ1-4; the D segment cannot be called with confidence. The CDR3 sequence is CASSEGGTNEKLFF. The nucleotide sequence reads TGTGCCAGCAGCGAGGGAGGAACTAATGAAAAACTGTTTTTT.